One sample yielded the 20 T cell receptor beta chains listed below, sequenced in a study of CD8 T cells in ankylosing spondylitis. TCRdb analysed the 5' RACE reads with MiXCR anew, one entry per CDR3 protein. Of approximately 540,000 distinct CDR3 sequences detected, roughly 13% appear once; the ten largest clones hold approximately 6.2%. Study-wide points: A motif of several highly homologous TCR beta variants was seen as apparently characteristic of ankylosing spondylitis blood.

Their antigen targets remain unknown. Specimen: blood, either unsorted or a sorted T cell fraction (not recorded which). The origin of the receptors is a male donor with ankylosing spondylitis.

This clonotype was seen only a few times. The V call is TRBV7-2, the J call TRBJ2-5; 9 positions agree with TRBD2. This CDR3 contains 14 residues. J was trimmed by 5 bases and V by 3 bases; bases with no gene match: 4. CDR1 is SGHTA and CDR2 is FQGNSA in the germline V gene. CDR3 DNA sequence: TGTGCCAGCAGCTTTATAGCGGGAGTTGAGACCCAGTACTTC. Its protein is CASSFIAGVETQYF.

This chain uses TRBV7-2 with TRBJ1-1, with D unclear. Germline lookup yields CDR1 SGHTA and CDR2 FQGNSA. CDR3 size: 14 residues. Trimming pared 4 bases from V and 6 bases from J, leaving 15 bases between. CDR3 in amino acids: CASSSQAGLAEAFF. DNA of the CDR3: TGTGCCAGCAGCTCCCAAGCAGGTTTGGCTGAAGCTTTCTTT. Full variable domain (missing parts from reference TRBV7-2 and TRBJ1-1): GAGVSQSPSNKVTEKGKDVELRCDPISGHTALYWYRQSLGQGLEFLIYFQGNSAPDKSGLPSDRFSAERTGGSVSTLTIQRTQQEDSAVYLCASSSQAGLAEAFFGQGTRLTVV.

This clonotype has ten or more counts. The chain joins TRBV6-6 to TRBJ1-1; 10 nucleotides agree with TRBD1. The CDR3 runs 13 residues. Trimming took 5 bases from V and 11 from J; bases not matched to a gene: 8. Per the germline V gene, CDR1 is MNHNY and CDR2 is SVGAGI (reference sequence). In nucleotides, the CDR3 is TGTGCCAGCAGTCCGACAGGGGGCGGGAAGGCTTTCTTT. Translating gives CASSPTGGGKAFF.

This clonotype occurred many times. The gene calls are TRBV24-1 and TRBJ1-5; 8 positions match TRBD1. Trimming at V came to 10 bases and at J to 8 bases, leaving 6 bases not matched to a gene. The CDR3 is 12 residues long. CDR1 and CDR2 (germline): KGHDR, SFDVKD. Here the CDR3 DNA reads TGTGCCACTGGACAGGGAACAGAGCCCCAGCATTTT. Encoded protein: CATGQGTEPQHF.

This sequence joins TRBV6-2 or TRBV6-3 and TRBJ1-5; D not resolved. V was pared by 6 bases and J by 3 bases, with 9 bases between. This CDR3 comprises 13 residues. Germline-derived CDR1 and CDR2 are MNHEY and SVGEGT. The CDR3 DNA reads as TGTGCCAGCAGCCGTGGGAACAATCAGCCCCAGCATTTT. Its protein is CASSRGNNQPQHF.

This clonotype was seen many times. J is TRBJ2-1 and V is TRBV7-9; D not resolved. The CDR3 covers 13 residues. Germline V gives CDR1 SEHNR, CDR2 FQNEAQ (reference sequence). The germline V and J ends were trimmed by 3 bases and 2 bases, with 5 bases remaining between them. CDR3 in amino acids: CASSLGTYNEQFF. CDR3 in DNA: TGTGCCAGCAGCTTGGGGACCTACAATGAGCAGTTCTTC.

The chain uses TRBV11-1 and TRBJ2-2, with D possibly matching TRBD2 (6 bases). This CDR3 comprises 21 residues. V lost 2 bases and J lost 1, with 26 bases in between. Per germline, CDR1 SGHAT and CDR2 FQDESV (reference sequence). For the CDR3, the DNA is TGTGCCAGCAGCTTACTTGGGCCTGGGCCCCGGAGGGCAGAGAACACCGGGGAGCTGTTTTTT. Its translation: CASSLLGPGPRRAENTGELFF.

The rearrangement links TRBV5-1 to TRBJ2-1; 8 bases are shared with TRBD2. The CDR3 consists of 16 residues. The V and J ends lost 0 bases and 8 bases, in that order; junction bases with no gene match: 10. Germline-derived CDR1 and CDR2 are SGHRS and YFSETQ. This CDR3 reads CASSLEYAGGGHEQFF. As DNA, the CDR3 is TGCGCCAGCAGCTTGGAGTATGCCGGGGGGGGGCATGAGCAGTTCTTC.

The chain uses TRBV5-1 and TRBJ1-4; the D gene is possibly TRBD1 (5 bases). Trimming pared 0 bases from V and 8 bases from J, leaving 8 bases between. The V gene's germline CDR1 is SGHRS and CDR2 YFSETQ. This CDR3 is built from 13 residues. DNA for the CDR3: TGCGCCAGCAGCTTGGAGGGGATGGAAAAACTGTTTTTT. It codes for CASSLEGMEKLFF.

The chain links TRBV15 to TRBJ2-1; no definite D call. Germline V lookup: CDR1 LNHNV, CDR2 YYDKDF (reference sequence). The CDR3 is 16 residues long. Trimming stripped 0 bases from V and 5 bases from J, with 14 bases between. CDR3 in DNA: TGTGCCACCAGCAGAGATGGTCCTAGTGTGCACAATGAGCAGTTCTTC. Translating gives CATSRDGPSVHNEQFF.

This clonotype was counted only a few times. V gene TRBV5-1 combines with J gene TRBJ2-3, with D perhaps TRBD1 or TRBD2 (6 bases each). Trimming left V 0 bases short and J 0 bases short, with 14 bases between. CDR1 and CDR2 from the germline V gene are SGHRS and YFSETQ. The CDR3 loop spans 17 amino acids. The CDR3 DNA sequence: TGCGCCAGCAGCTTGGCCGGGGGCGACTCTAGCACAGATACGCAGTATTTT. Encoded protein: CASSLAGGDSSTDTQYF.

This clonotype has a handful of counts. The chain carries TRBV4-1 and TRBJ2-3; the match to TRBD2 covers 10 bases. The CDR3 loop spans 15 amino acids. CDR1 is MGHRA, CDR2 YSYEKL, per germline. Trimming cost V 2 bases and J 2 bases; bases outside gene matches: 1. This CDR3 reads CASSQLAGDTDTQYF. The CDR3 nucleotides are TGCGCCAGCAGCCAACTAGCGGGAGACACAGATACGCAGTATTTT.

This chain links TRBV12-3 or TRBV12-4 with TRBJ2-4, with D maybe TRBD2 (5 bases). Trimming took 1 base from V and 6 from J, leaving 7 bases between them. The CDR3 has 13 residues. CDR3 nucleotide sequence: TGTGCCAGCAGTTTAGGCGAGGGAAACATTCAGTACTTC. Residues: CASSLGEGNIQYF.

This clonotype was picked up many times. V gene TRBV4-1 combines with J gene TRBJ2-1, with TRBD2 identical over 7 bases. Germline trimming cut 4 bases from V and 0 bases from J; bases unmatched to any gene: 6. The CDR3 is 16 amino acids. Germline-derived CDR1 and CDR2 are MGHRA and YSYEKL. For the CDR3, the DNA is TGCGCCAGCAGCCCGATAGCGGGCCCCTCCTACAATGAGCAGTTCTTC. It specifies CASSPIAGPSYNEQFF.

Only a few counts were recorded for this clonotype. The V gene is TRBV25-1, the J gene TRBJ1-4, with D hard to call. V lost 10 bases, J lost 7 bases, and 13 bases lay in between. Looked up from germline, CDR1 is MGHDK and CDR2 is SYGVNS. The CDR3 length is 12 residues. CDR3 bases: TGTGCCACAGGCTCTGAGGTTGAAAAACTGTTTTTT. Translated, it gives CATGSEVEKLFF. The full variable domain, in which reference TRBV25-1 and TRBJ1-4 provide the parts outside the CDR3, is EADIYQTPRYLVIGTGKKITLECSQTMGHDKMYWYQQDPGMELHLIHYSYGVNSTEKGDLSSESTVSRIRTEHFPLTLESARPSHTSQYLCATGSEVEKLFFGSGTQLSVL.

This chain joins TRBV19 and TRBJ2-3; 8 bases fit TRBD2. Per the germline V gene, CDR1 is LNHDA and CDR2 is SQIVND (reference sequence). The V and J ends lost 7 bases and 7 bases, in that order; junction bases with no gene match: 7. The length of the CDR3 is 13 residues. For the CDR3, the DNA is TGTGCCAGTACCCCGGGAGGGGGTTATACGCAGTATTTT. As protein: CASTPGGGYTQYF.

This CDR3 is CASSPTPQGTEAFF. As DNA, the CDR3 is TGTGCCAGCAGCCCAACACCCCAGGGAACTGAAGCTTTCTTT. The V gene is TRBV3-1, the J gene TRBJ1-1; tentatively, D is TRBD1 (5 bases). Germline CDR1 is LGHDT and CDR2 is YNNKEL (reference sequence). This CDR3 comprises 14 residues. V was cut by 4 bases and J by 5 bases, with 14 bases left in between.

The chain joins TRBV29-1 to TRBJ2-5; TRBD2 agrees at 7 bases. The germline gives CDR1 SQVTM, CDR2 ANQGSEA. This CDR3 spans 12 amino acids. V dropped 7 bases and J dropped 5; count of bases not matched to a gene: 7. CDR3 nucleotide sequence: TGCAGCGCCGCGACTAGCATGGAGACCCAGTACTTC. Protein sequence: CSAATSMETQYF.

In this sample, this clonotype turned up a few times. The CDR3 DNA reads as TGTGCCAGCAGCATCCCGCGGGACGGAGTACGCGAGCAGTACTTC. Translated, it gives CASSIPRDGVREQYF. The J gene is TRBJ2-7, the V gene TRBV7-2, with D perhaps matching TRBD2 (6 bases). The V gene's germline CDR1 is SGHTA and CDR2 FQGNSA. The V and J ends lost 5 bases and 6 bases respectively, with 20 bases between them. There are 15 residues in the CDR3.

V is TRBV12-3 or TRBV12-4 and J is TRBJ2-3; TRBD1 or TRBD2 may be the D gene (5 bases each). The CDR3 has 15 amino acids. Between the trimmed V and J ends, which lost 6 bases and 0 bases, there was a span of 13 bases. CDR3 DNA: TGTGCCAGCAGCTGGGACGGAGCTAGCACAGATACGCAGTATTTT. This codes for CASSWDGASTDTQYF.